The 4 T cell receptor beta chains below all came from one sample that was sequenced in a study of T cell repertoires in cytomegalovirus infection. TCRdb reprocessed the reads with MiXCR, giving one entry per CDR3 protein. The sample lists approximately 130,000 distinct CDR3 sequences; approximately 24% were seen once. These receptors' antigens are unknown. The source material was PBMCs, sequenced either directly or after in vitro stimulation (not recorded which). These receptors were taken from a human donor in good health (CMV status not recorded). Some clones in this sample may be carry-over from other donors' samples.

This clonotype was counted at least ten times. The rearrangement links TRBV4-1 to TRBJ2-7; D uncertain. The V and J ends lost 1 base and 4 bases respectively, with 8 bases between them. The CDR3 covers 13 residues. Germline V gene lookup returns CDR1 MGHRA and CDR2 YSYEKL. This chain's CDR3 is CASSQGVMYEQYF. CDR3 DNA sequence: TGCGCCAGCAGCCAAGGAGTGATGTACGAGCAGTACTTC.

The chain carries TRBV7-2 and TRBJ2-3; 9 bases fit TRBD2. The CDR3 contains 16 residues. Per germline, CDR1 SGHTA and CDR2 FQGNSA. The V and J ends lost 4 bases and 1 base, in that order; junction bases with no gene match: 6. CDR3 protein: CASSWSGRPGTDTQYF. The CDR3 region has the DNA TGTGCCAGCAGCTGGAGCGGGAGGCCGGGCACAGATACGCAGTATTTT.

This clonotype was detected ten times or more. This chain connects TRBV28 to TRBJ2-1; tentative D call: TRBD1 (6 bases). Trimming cost V 6 bases and J 4 bases, with 16 bases left between them. Germline V lookup: CDR1 MDHEN, CDR2 SYDVKM. This CDR3 comprises 15 residues. The CDR3 region is CASRKGDGGYNEQFF. The DNA for the CDR3 is TGTGCCAGCAGAAAGGGGGACGGTGGATACAATGAGCAGTTCTTC.

The chain combines TRBV6-2 or TRBV6-3 with TRBJ1-2; D gene unclear. This CDR3 is 13 amino acids long. Per germline, CDR1 MNHEY and CDR2 SVGEGT. Trimming removed 6 bases from V and 3 bases from J, with 11 bases in between. The CDR3 DNA follows: TGTGCCAGCAGCCAACAGCTATACTATGGCTACACCTTC. It encodes CASSQQLYYGYTF.